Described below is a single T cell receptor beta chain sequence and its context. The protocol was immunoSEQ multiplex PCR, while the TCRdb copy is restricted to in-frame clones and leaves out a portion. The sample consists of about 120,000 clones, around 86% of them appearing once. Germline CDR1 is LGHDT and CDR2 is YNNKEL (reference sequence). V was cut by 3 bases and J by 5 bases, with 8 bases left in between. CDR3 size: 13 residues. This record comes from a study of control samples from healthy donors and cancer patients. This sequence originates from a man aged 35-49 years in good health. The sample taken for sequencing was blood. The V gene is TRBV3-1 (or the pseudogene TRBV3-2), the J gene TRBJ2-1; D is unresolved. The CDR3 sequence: CASSHPPNNEQFF. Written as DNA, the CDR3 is TGTGCCAGCAGCCACCCGCCGAACAATGAGCAGTTCTTC.